The clone carrying this T cell receptor beta chain was counted between two and nine times. The data belong to a study of PD-1 blockade in mismatch repair-deficient tumors. Here immunoSEQ multiplex PCR was the method, and the copy in TCRdb shows in-frame clones only, minus some. The sample yields approximately 50,000 clones, about 80% seen once. J gave up 0 bases and V 7 bases, and 4 bases lay outside the gene matches. Germline assignment: CDR1 LNHDA and CDR2 SQIVND (reference sequence). CDR3 size: 15 residues. The sample consisted of peripheral blood, taken 4 weeks after starting pembrolizumab. This chain uses TRBV19 with TRBJ2-7, with 12 nucleotides matching TRBD2. This TCR was recovered from an adult with mismatch repair-deficient cancer. CDR3 DNA: TGTGCCAGTAAGGAGACTAGCGGGAGCTCCTACGAGCAGTACTTC. Protein sequence: CASKETSGSSYEQYF.